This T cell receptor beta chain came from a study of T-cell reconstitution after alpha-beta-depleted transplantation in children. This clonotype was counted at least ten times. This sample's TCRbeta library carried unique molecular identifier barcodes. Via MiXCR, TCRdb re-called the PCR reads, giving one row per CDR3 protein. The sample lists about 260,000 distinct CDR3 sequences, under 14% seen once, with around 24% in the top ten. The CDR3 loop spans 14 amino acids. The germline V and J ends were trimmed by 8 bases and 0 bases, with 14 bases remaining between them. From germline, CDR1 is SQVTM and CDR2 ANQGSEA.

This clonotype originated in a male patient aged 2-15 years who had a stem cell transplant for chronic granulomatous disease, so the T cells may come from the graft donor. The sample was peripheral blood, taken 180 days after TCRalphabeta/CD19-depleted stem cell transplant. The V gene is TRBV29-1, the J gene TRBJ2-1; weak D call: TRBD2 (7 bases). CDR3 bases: TGCAGCTCCAGGGAGGGGGGCTCCTACAATGAGCAGTTCTTC. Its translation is CSSREGGSYNEQFF.